The 11 T cell receptor beta chains in this list originate from one sample, sequenced in a study of T cell changes during pregnancy in multiple sclerosis. Produced via immunoSEQ multiplex PCR; TCRdb's table is partial and in-frame only. The profile shows tens of thousands of clones, 90% to 95% of them singletons. This specimen consisted of CD4+ T cells from peripheral blood mononuclear cells, obtained in the second trimester of pregnancy. The receptor source for this set is a female donor with multiple sclerosis, enrolled in a pregnancy study.

This clone was observed a few times. This rearrangement joins TRBV10-3 to TRBJ1-2; a possible D gene is TRBD1 (5 bases). Trimming cost V 5 bases and J 4 bases, with 8 bases left between them. The CDR3 covers 12 residues. CDR1 and CDR2 (germline): ENHRY, SYGVKD. CDR3 in DNA: TGTGCCATCAGTTTCGACAGCTATGGCTACACCTTC. This codes for CAISFDSYGYTF.

The chain joins TRBV6-1 to TRBJ2-7; D gene uncertain. Trimming took off 6 bases at V and 3 bases at J, with 12 bases between the two ends. Germline CDR1 reads MNHNS; CDR2 reads SASEGT. The CDR3 loop spans 13 amino acids. The CDR3 region is CASSLNLNYEQYF. DNA of the CDR3: TGTGCCAGCAGCCTAAATTTAAACTACGAGCAGTACTTC.

This chain connects TRBV25-1 to TRBJ1-1, with D maybe TRBD1 (6 bases). The CDR3 sequence is 15 residues long. Trimming cost V 1 base and J 1 base, with 10 bases left between them. Per the germline V gene, CDR1 is MGHDK and CDR2 is SYGVNS. The CDR3 DNA sequence: TGTGCCAGCAGTGAATCCAGCAGGGGGAACACTGAAGCTTTCTTT. Its translation is CASSESSRGNTEAFF.

This chain connects TRBV6-1 to TRBJ2-5; 8 bases are a match to TRBD1. The V and J ends lost 5 bases and 5 bases, in that order; junction bases with no gene match: 10. CDR1 is MNHNS, CDR2 SASEGT, per germline. The CDR3 consists of 15 residues. The CDR3 DNA reads as TGTGCCAGCAGTTCACCCGCAGGGGGCGTTGAGACCCAGTACTTC. It specifies CASSSPAGGVETQYF.

Only one count was recorded for this clone. The V gene is TRBV2, the J gene TRBJ2-2, with TRBD2 as a possible D gene (5 bases). Looked up from germline, CDR1 is SNHLY and CDR2 is FYNNEI. This CDR3 has 15 residues. V dropped 6 bases and J dropped 4 bases, with 15 bases sitting between them. The CDR3 DNA follows: TGTGCCAGCAGGCTACGGGCGGAGGTCACCGGGGAGCTGTTTTTT. Translated: CASRLRAEVTGELFF. The full variable domain, in which reference TRBV2 and TRBJ2-2 provide the parts outside the CDR3, is EPEVTQTPSHQVTQMGQEVILRCVPISNHLYFYWYRQILGQKVEFLVSFYNNEISEKSEIFDDQFSVERPDGSNFTLKIRSTKLEDSAMYFCASRLRAEVTGELFFGEGSRLTVL.

This clone occurred once. The J gene is TRBJ1-6, the V gene TRBV7-2; weak D call: TRBD1 (6 bases). CDR1 is SGHTA, CDR2 FQGNSA, per germline. CDR3 length equals 13 residues. V was pared by 1 base and J by 8 bases, with 6 bases between. Here the CDR3 DNA reads TGTGCCAGCAGCTTAGGGACAGATTCACCCCTCCACTTT. This gives the protein CASSLGTDSPLHF.

The V gene is TRBV18, the J gene TRBJ2-7, with 7 positions matching TRBD1. This CDR3 spans 14 amino acids. With V trimmed by 6 bases and J by 4 bases, 9 bases remained unmatched. In germline, CDR1 is KGHSH, CDR2 LQKENI. In DNA, the CDR3 is TGTGCCAGCTCCCTGGGACAGTCCCCTTACGAGCAGTACTTC. Amino acids: CASSLGQSPYEQYF. Filled out from reference TRBV18 and TRBJ2-7, the complete variable domain reads NAGVMQNPRHLVRRRGQEARLRCSPMKGHSHVYWYRQLPEEGLKFMVYLQKENIIDESGMPKERFSAEFPKEGPSILRIQQVVRGDSAAYFCASSLGQSPYEQYFGPGTRLTVT.

J is TRBJ1-6 and V is TRBV7-3, with no clear D. CDR1 and CDR2 (germline): SGHTA, FQGTGA. Trimming removed 2 bases from V and 10 bases from J, with 12 bases in between. The CDR3 extends over 14 amino acids. The DNA of the CDR3 is TGTGCCAGCAGCTTAGGTGAAGTCGGGTCACCCCTCCACTTT. Residues: CASSLGEVGSPLHF.

This chain links TRBV28 with TRBJ2-7, with D uncertain. CDR1 MDHEN and CDR2 SYDVKM come from the germline V gene. The CDR3 extends over 13 amino acids. Trimming left V 5 bases short and J 5 bases short, with 13 bases between. The CDR3 spells CASSTPVTHEQYF. In DNA, the CDR3 is TGTGCCAGCAGTACCCCGGTTACCCACGAGCAGTACTTC. The entire variable domain, with the rest obtained from reference TRBV28 and TRBJ2-7, is as follows: DVKVTQSSRYLVKRTGEKVFLECVQDMDHENMFWYRQDPGLGLRLIYFSYDVKMKEKGDIPEGYSVSREKKERFSLILESASTNQTSMYLCASSTPVTHEQYFGPGTRLTVT.

The chain couples TRBV6-6 to TRBJ2-2, with 7 bases fitting TRBD1. The CDR3 runs to 15 residues. Trimming cost V 6 bases and J 4 bases; bases outside gene matches: 8. CDR1 and CDR2 from the germline V gene are MNHNY and SVGAGI (reference sequence). The CDR3 coding sequence is TGTGCCAGCAGCCTAATGGGGACAGCCACCGGGGAGCTGTTTTTT. It specifies CASSLMGTATGELFF.

The chain recombines TRBV7-5 with TRBJ1-5; the table names TRBD1, a call not compared with the DNA. TRBV7-5 is shown as a pseudogene. This CDR3 spans 19 amino acids. CDR3 coding DNA: TGTGCCAGAAGCCTACCGGAAGGGACAGACCAAAATAGCAATCAGCCCCAGCATTTT. It is translated as CARSLPEGTDQNSNQPQHF.